These T cell receptor beta chains were read from a single sample in a study of T cell responses to AZD1222 COVID-19 vaccine. Some clones are missing from TCRdb's copy, which holds only in-frame ones; the method was immunoSEQ multiplex PCR. Among about 140,000 clones, 85% to 90% were seen once, and the ten largest hold under 2%. Sample: peripheral blood, taken on day 0 of AZD1222 vaccination. The receptors here all came from an adult in good health. Each CDR3 is given without its conserved first and last residue. A D gene is named only where the DNA matches it firmly.

d_gene | j_gene | v_gene | CDR3aa
TRBD1 | TRBJ1-1 | TRBV5-1 | ASSLVQGASTEAF
TRBD1 | TRBJ1-5 | TRBV18 | ASSSTERGPGQPQH
TRBD2 | TRBJ2-7 | TRBV7-3 | ASSLSGLAGDYEQY
TRBD1 | TRBJ1-1 | TRBV5-1 | ASSLALGQGAQAF
- | TRBJ2-5 | TRBV6-5 | ASSPWFGETQY
TRBD1 | TRBJ1-1 | TRBV5-1 | ASRRQGANGTEAF
- | TRBJ1-5 | TRBV27 | ASSSLYPDGDSNQPQH
- | TRBJ1-2 | TRBV27 | ASSLSPGNGYT
TRBD1 | TRBJ2-1 | TRBV5-1 | ASSFGTGSNYNEQF
- | TRBJ1-1 | TRBV6-1 | ASSEAAGRSNTEAF
- | TRBJ1-3 | TRBV6-5 | ASILDARSGNTIY
TRBD1 | TRBJ1-4 | TRBV28 | ASSLTGRNEKLF
TRBD1 | TRBJ1-2 | TRBV27 | ASSTGQVYGYT
- | TRBJ2-3 | TRBV7-2 | ASSLAGAGGGLNTQY
- | TRBJ1-2 | TRBV12-3/TRBV12-4 | ASSRTEIYGYT
TRBD1 | TRBJ1-4 | TRBV11-2 | ASSLDRGANEKLF
- | TRBJ1-3 | TRBV30 | AWSVDGRSGNTIY
- | TRBJ1-2 | TRBV6-5 | ASRARGHYGYT
- | TRBJ1-1 | TRBV19 | ASSKRDMNTEAF
- | TRBJ1-1 | TRBV19 | ASTKPGRANTEAF
TRBD1 | TRBJ1-2 | TRBV28 | ASSGRDRVNYGYT
- | TRBJ1-2 | TRBV6-4 | ASRLEGNKNYGYT
TRBD2 | TRBJ2-7 | TRBV7-9 | ASSFEKKRGGYEQY
TRBD1 | TRBJ2-7 | TRBV5-1 | ASSLGTGAYEQY
TRBD1 | TRBJ2-1 | TRBV18 | ASSSPIAGQGAREQF
- | TRBJ1-2 | TRBV7-8 | ASSPPGEGGGRYGYT
- | TRBJ1-3 | TRBV5-1 | ASSLASGTTLAGNTIY
TRBD1 | TRBJ1-1 | TRBV18 | ASSLERPPLRGQNTEAF
- | TRBJ2-5 | TRBV7-8 | ASSPPGSETQY
- | TRBJ1-5 | TRBV4-3 | ASSQDPGIDPQH
TRBD2 | TRBJ2-7 | TRBV7-2 | ASSSKSSGGGNEQY
TRBD1 | TRBJ1-2 | TRBV27 | ASSRQGGRRYGYT
TRBD2 | TRBJ2-1 | TRBV4-2 | ASSQDRGESSYNEQF
- | TRBJ2-5 | TRBV6-4 | ASSEGSEKETQY
- | TRBJ2-1 | TRBV7-2 | ASSDGEVRNNEQF
- | TRBJ1-2 | TRBV7-6 | ASSLYPGEQSNRYT
- | TRBJ1-5 | TRBV10-2 | ASSEYSSNQPQH
- | TRBJ2-1 | TRBV7-2 | ASSLLQGKGHEQF
TRBD1 | TRBJ2-7 | TRBV6-5 | ASRGTGGTGEQY
- | TRBJ1-1 | TRBV5-1 | ASSPSGGPNTEAF